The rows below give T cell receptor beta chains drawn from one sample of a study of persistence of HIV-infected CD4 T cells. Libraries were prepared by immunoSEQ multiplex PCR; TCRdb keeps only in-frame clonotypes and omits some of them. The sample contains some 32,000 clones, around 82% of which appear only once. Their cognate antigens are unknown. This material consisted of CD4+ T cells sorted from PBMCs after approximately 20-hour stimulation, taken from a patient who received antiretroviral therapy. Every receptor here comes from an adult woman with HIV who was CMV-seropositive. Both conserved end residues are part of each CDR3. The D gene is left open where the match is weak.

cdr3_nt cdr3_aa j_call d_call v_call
TGTGCCAGCAGTTCCTTGAGTGTTGGCTCCTACAATGAGCAGTTCTTC CASSSLSVGSYNEQFF TRBJ2-1 NA TRBV27
TGTGCCAGCAGTAAAGAAAGCGGGAGAGGGGTCAATGAGCAGTTCTTC CASSKESGRGVNEQFF TRBJ2-1 TRBD2 TRBV6-1
TGTGCCAGTTTTGATAGCTCTGGAAACACCATATATTTT CASFDSSGNTIYF TRBJ1-3 NA TRBV18
TGTGCCAGCAGTTCATCAGGGAGCAATCAGCCCCAGCATTTT CASSSSGSNQPQHF TRBJ1-5 NA TRBV6-1
TGTGCCAGCAGTGCGGACAGGGGGTATCGTTCCGAGCAGTACTTC CASSADRGYRSEQYF TRBJ2-7 TRBD1 TRBV28
TGTGCCAGCAGCTTGGCCTTCTCAGGTGTATTCAATGAGCAGTTCTTC CASSLAFSGVFNEQFF TRBJ2-1 NA TRBV5-6
TGTGCCAGCAGCGCAACCGGGACTTCAGATACGCAGTATTTT CASSATGTSDTQYF TRBJ2-3 NA TRBV9
TGCGCCAGCAGCTTGGTCAGGGGGCTGAGGAACTATGGCTACACCTTC CASSLVRGLRNYGYTF TRBJ1-2 TRBD1 TRBV5-1
TGTGCCAGCAGTGACTCAGGAGTCCTAAATTCACCCCTCCACTTT CASSDSGVLNSPLHF TRBJ1-6 NA TRBV25-1
TGTGCCAGCAGCCTTCAGGGTTCTGGAAACACCATATATTTT CASSLQGSGNTIYF TRBJ1-3 NA TRBV6-5
TGTGCCAGCTCACCGCAGGGAACTCCCTACGAGCAGTACTTC CASSPQGTPYEQYF TRBJ2-7 NA TRBV18
TGCGCCAGCGCCCCCGGGACAGGGGGCAATGAGCAGTTCTTC CASAPGTGGNEQFF TRBJ2-1 TRBD1 TRBV5-1
TGTGCCAGCAGTTCACAAATGGACAGCCAAGACACTGAAGCTTTCTTT CASSSQMDSQDTEAFF TRBJ1-1 NA TRBV6-5
TGTGCCAGTAGTATACGGGAGAAGAGCTACACCTTC CASSIREKSYTF TRBJ1-2 NA TRBV19
TGTGCCAGCAGCCAGTCCGGGACAGCCAGCAATCAGCCCCAGCATTTT CASSQSGTASNQPQHF TRBJ1-5 TRBD1 TRBV3-1/TRBV3-2
TGTGCCAGCAGTGAATATATTCCGGGGTCCACAGATACGCAGTATTTT CASSEYIPGSTDTQYF TRBJ2-3 NA TRBV25-1
TGTGCCAGCAGCTTAGCAGGCGGGAACACTGAAGCTTTCTTT CASSLAGGNTEAFF TRBJ1-1 NA TRBV7-2
TGTGCCAGCAGACCCGAGGGGCAGCGGGGCATTGGGCAGTTCTTC CASRPEGQRGIGQFF TRBJ2-1 TRBD2 TRBV7-9
TGTGCCAGCTCACGAGGGACGAACGAAGAGACCCAGTACTTC CASSRGTNEETQYF TRBJ2-5 NA TRBV18
TGTGCCAGCAGCGTAGGTGGACTAGCGACTGAGCAGTTCTTC CASSVGGLATEQFF TRBJ2-1 TRBD2 TRBV9